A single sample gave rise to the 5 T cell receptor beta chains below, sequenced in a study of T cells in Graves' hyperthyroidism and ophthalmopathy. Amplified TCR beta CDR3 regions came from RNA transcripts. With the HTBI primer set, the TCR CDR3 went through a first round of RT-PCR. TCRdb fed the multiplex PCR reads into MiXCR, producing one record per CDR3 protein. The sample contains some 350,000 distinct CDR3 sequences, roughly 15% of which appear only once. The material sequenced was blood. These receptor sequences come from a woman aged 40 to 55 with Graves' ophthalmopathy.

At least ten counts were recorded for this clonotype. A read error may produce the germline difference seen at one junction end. The CDR3: CASSVEGTGNAEAFF. The CDR3 DNA follows: TGTGCCAGCAGCGTCGAAGGGACGGGGAACGCTGAAGCTTTCTTT. V is TRBV2 and J is TRBJ1-1, with a possible D match to TRBD1 (5 bases). The CDR3 runs to 15 residues. CDR1 is SNHLY, CDR2 FYNNEI, per germline. Full variable domain (rest looked up from reference TRBV2 and TRBJ1-1): EPEVTQTPSHQVTQMGQEVILRCVPISNHLYFYWYRQILGQKVEFLVSFYNNEISEKSEIFDDQFSVERPDGSNFTLKIRSTKLEDSAMYFCASSVEGTGNAEAFFGQGTRLTVV.

For the CDR3, the DNA is TGTGCCAGCAGTGACTCGGCGGGGCCGCAAGAGACCCAGTACTTC. Encoded protein: CASSDSAGPQETQYF. This sequence joins TRBV6-4 and TRBJ2-5; D possibly corresponds to TRBD2 (6 bases). Trimming pared 0 bases from V and 2 bases from J, leaving 10 bases between. Germline CDR1 is MRHNA and CDR2 is SNTAGT. The length of the CDR3 is 15 residues.

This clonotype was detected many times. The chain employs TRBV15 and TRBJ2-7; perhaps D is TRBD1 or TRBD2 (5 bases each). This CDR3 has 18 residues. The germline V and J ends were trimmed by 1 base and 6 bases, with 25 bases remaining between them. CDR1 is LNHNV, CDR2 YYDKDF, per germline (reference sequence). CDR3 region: CATSRGSGLGVRSSEQYF. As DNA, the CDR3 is TGTGCCACCAGCAGAGGTTCGGGGTTGGGGGTCCGTTCTAGCGAGCAGTACTTC.

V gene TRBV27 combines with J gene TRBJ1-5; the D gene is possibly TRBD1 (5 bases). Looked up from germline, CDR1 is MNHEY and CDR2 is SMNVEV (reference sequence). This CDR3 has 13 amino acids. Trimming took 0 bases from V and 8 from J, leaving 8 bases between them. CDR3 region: CASSLSGGEPQHF. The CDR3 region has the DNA TGTGCCAGCAGTTTATCGGGGGGGGAGCCCCAGCATTTT.

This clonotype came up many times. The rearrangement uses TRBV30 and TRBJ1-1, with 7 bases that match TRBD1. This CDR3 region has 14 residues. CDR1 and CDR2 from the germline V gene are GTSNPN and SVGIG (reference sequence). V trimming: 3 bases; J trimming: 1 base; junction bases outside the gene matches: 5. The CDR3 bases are TGTGCCTGGAGCGCGGGACAGTCGAACACTGAAGCTTTCTTT. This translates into CAWSAGQSNTEAFF.